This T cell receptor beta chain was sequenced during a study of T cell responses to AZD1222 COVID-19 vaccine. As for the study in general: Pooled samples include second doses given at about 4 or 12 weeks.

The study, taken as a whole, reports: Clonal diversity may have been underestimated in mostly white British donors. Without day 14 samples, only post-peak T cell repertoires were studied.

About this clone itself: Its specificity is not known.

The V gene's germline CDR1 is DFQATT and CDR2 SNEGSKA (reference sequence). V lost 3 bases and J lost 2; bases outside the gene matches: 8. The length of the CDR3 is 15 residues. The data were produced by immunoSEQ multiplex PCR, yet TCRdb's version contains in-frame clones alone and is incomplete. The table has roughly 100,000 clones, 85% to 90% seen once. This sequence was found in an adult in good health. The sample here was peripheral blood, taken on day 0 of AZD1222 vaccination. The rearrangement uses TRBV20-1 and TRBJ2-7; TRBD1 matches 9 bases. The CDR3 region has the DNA TGCAGTGCTAGTAGGGGGACAGGGACTACCTACGAGCAGTACTTC. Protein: CSASRGTGTTYEQYF.